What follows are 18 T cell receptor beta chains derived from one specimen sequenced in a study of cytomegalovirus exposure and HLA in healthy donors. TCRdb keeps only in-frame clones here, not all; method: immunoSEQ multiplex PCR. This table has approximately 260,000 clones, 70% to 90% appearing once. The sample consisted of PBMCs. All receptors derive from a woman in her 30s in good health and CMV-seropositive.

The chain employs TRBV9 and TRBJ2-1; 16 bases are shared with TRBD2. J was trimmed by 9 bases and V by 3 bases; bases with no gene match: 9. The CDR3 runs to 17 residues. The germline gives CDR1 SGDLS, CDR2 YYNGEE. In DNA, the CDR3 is TGTGCCAGCAGCGGCGGGACTAGCGGGAGGGTGGCGGTTGAGCAGTTCTTC. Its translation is CASSGGTSGRVAVEQFF.

In DNA, the CDR3 is TGTGCCAGCAGCTTGCAGGCAGGGGAGACCCAGTACTTC. Translating it yields CASSLQAGETQYF. The rearrangement links TRBV5-4 to TRBJ2-5; possible D gene TRBD1, 5 bases. The length of the CDR3 is 13 residues. The germline V and J ends were trimmed by 1 base and 5 bases, with 9 bases remaining between them. The germline V gene has CDR1 SGHNT and CDR2 YYREEE (reference sequence).

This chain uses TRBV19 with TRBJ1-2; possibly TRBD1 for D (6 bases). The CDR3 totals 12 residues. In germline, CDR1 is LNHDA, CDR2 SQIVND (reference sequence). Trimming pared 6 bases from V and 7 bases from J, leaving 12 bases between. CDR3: CASSPGHFGYTF. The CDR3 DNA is TGTGCCAGTAGCCCGGGACATTTTGGCTACACCTTC.

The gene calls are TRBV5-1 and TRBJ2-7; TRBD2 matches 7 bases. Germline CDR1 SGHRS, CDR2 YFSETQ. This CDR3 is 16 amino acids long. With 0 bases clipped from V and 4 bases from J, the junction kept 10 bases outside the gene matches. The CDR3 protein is CASSLVLAAWGYEQYF. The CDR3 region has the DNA TGCGCCAGCAGCTTGGTTCTAGCGGCGTGGGGGTACGAGCAGTACTTC.

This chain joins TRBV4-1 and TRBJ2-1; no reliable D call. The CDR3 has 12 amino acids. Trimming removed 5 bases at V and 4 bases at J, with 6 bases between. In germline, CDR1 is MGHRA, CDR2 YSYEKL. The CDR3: CASSVSYNEQFF. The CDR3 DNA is TGCGCCAGCAGCGTCTCTTACAATGAGCAGTTCTTC.

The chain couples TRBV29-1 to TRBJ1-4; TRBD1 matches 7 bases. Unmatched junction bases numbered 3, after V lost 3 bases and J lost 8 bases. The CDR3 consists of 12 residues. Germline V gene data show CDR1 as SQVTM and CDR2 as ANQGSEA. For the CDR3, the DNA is TGCAGCGTTGACAGGGGGAAAGAAAAACTGTTTTTT. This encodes CSVDRGKEKLFF.

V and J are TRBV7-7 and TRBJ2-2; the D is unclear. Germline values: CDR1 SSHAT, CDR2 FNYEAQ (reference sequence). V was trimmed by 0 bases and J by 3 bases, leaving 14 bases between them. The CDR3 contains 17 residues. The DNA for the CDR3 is TGTGCCAGCAGCTTAGCGCCTGGTGCGCATTACACCGGGGAGCTGTTTTTT. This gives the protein CASSLAPGAHYTGELFF.

The CDR3 sequence is CASSLEGTGSFNEQFF. CDR3 nucleotides: TGCGCCAGCAGCTTGGAAGGGACAGGAAGTTTCAATGAGCAGTTCTTC. This chain links TRBV5-1 with TRBJ2-1; 8 bases are shared with TRBD1. J gave up 6 bases and V 0 bases, and 8 bases lay outside the gene matches. The CDR3 covers 16 residues. The germline gives CDR1 SGHRS, CDR2 YFSETQ.

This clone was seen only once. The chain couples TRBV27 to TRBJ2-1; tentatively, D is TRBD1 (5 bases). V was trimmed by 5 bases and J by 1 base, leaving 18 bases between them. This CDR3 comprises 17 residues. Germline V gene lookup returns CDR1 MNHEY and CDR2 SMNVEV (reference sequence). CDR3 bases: TGTGCCAGCAGTCTCCCCTGGGCTGGACAATCCTACAATGAGCAGTTCTTC. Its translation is CASSLPWAGQSYNEQFF.

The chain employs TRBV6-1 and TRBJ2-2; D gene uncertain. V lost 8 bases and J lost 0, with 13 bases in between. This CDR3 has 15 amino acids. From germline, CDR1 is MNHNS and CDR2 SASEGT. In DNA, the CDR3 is TGTGCCAGCGGCCTTGGCTTCGCGAACACCGGGGAGCTGTTTTTT. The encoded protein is CASGLGFANTGELFF.

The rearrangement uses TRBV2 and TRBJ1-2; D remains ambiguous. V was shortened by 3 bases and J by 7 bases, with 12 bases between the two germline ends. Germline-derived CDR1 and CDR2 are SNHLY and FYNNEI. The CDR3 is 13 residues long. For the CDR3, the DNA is TGTGCCAGCAGTGATGGGTTATCTAGTGGCTACACCTTC. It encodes CASSDGLSSGYTF.

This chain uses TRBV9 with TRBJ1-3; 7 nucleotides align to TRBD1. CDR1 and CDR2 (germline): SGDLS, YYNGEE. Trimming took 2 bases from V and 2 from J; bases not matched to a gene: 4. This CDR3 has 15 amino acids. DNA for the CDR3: TGTGCCAGCAGCGTTTGGGACAGTCCTGGAAACACCATATATTTT. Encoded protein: CASSVWDSPGNTIYF.

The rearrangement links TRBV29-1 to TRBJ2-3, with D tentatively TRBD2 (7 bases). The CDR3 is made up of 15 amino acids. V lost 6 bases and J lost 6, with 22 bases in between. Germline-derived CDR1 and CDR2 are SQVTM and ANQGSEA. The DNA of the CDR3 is TGCAGCGTAGCTGGAGGGCTGGGGGGGGCCGATACGCAGTATTTT. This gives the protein CSVAGGLGGADTQYF.

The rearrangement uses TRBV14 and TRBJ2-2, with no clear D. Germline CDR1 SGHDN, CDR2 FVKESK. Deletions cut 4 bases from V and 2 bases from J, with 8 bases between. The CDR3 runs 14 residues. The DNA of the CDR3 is TGTGCCAGCAGCCCGACAACTAACACCGGGGAGCTGTTTTTT. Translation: CASSPTTNTGELFF. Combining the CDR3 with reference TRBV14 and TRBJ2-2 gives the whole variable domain EAGVTQFPSHSVIEKGQTVTLRCDPISGHDNLYWYRRVMGKEIKFLLHFVKESKQDESGMPNNRFLAERTGGTYSTLKVQPAELEDSGVYFCASSPTTNTGELFFGEGSRLTVL.

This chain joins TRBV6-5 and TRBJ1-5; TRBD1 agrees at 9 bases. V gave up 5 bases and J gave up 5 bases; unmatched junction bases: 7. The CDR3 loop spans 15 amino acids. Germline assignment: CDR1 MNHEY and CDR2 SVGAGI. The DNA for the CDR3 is TGTGCCAGCAGTCCCGGGACAGGGAGCGATCAGCCCCAGCATTTT. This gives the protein CASSPGTGSDQPQHF.

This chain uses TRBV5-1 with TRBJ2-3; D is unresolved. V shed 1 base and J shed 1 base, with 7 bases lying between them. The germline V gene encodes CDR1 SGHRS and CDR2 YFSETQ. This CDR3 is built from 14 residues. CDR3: CASSLPSGTDTQYF. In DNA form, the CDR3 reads TGCGCCAGCAGCTTGCCCTCCGGCACAGATACGCAGTATTTT.

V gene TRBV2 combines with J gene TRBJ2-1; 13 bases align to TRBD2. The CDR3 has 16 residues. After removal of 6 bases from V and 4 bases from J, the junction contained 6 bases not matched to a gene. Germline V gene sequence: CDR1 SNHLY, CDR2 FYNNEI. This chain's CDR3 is CASSLLTSGGYNEQFF. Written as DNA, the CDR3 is TGTGCCAGCAGCCTCTTGACTAGCGGGGGGTACAATGAGCAGTTCTTC.

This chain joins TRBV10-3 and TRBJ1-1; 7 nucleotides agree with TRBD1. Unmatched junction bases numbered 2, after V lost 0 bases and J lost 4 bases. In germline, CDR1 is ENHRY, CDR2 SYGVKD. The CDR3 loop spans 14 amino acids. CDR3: CAISESTGITEAFF. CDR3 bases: TGTGCCATCAGTGAGTCGACAGGGATCACTGAAGCTTTCTTT.